These T cell receptor beta chains were read from a single sample in a study of cytomegalovirus exposure and HLA in healthy donors. Using immunoSEQ multiplex PCR, the repertoire was profiled, and TCRdb retains in-frame clones only, with some absent. The repertoire holds about 98,000 clones, with approximately 69% as singletons. The sample was PBMCs. The receptor set was obtained from a female donor in good health and CMV-seronegative. The CDR3 runs from the conserved cysteine through the conserved F or W. Fields, in order: D gene, V gene, clone size, J gene, CDR3 protein, CDR3 DNA. A D gene is named only where the DNA matches it firmly. Clone size is shown for a subset of rows, as once, few, many or a class of expanded clone.

>-|TRBV6-5|-|TRBJ1-1
CASSDRYTEAFF
TGTGCCAGCAGTGACAGATACACTGAAGCTTTCTTT
>TRBD1|TRBV28|-|TRBJ1-3
CAARTGGSGNTIYF
TGTGCCGCCCGGACAGGGGGCTCTGGAAACACCATATATTTT
>TRBD2|TRBV5-1|-|TRBJ2-1
CASSLSWRGGRGSYNEQFF
TGCGCCAGCAGCTTGAGTTGGCGGGGGGGCAGGGGCTCCTACAATGAGCAGTTCTTC
>TRBD1|TRBV10-1|-|TRBJ1-2
CASSEDSGQIPRYYGYTF
TGCGCCAGCAGTGAGGACTCGGGACAGATACCCCGATACTATGGCTACACCTTC
>TRBD1|TRBV9|-|TRBJ1-4
CASSPSGTGDEKLFF
TGTGCCAGCAGCCCCTCCGGGACAGGGGATGAAAAACTGTTTTTT
>TRBD1|TRBV30|-|TRBJ1-6
CAWSWTTGVNSPLHF
TGTGCCTGGAGTTGGACGACAGGGGTTAATTCACCCCTCCACTTT
>-|TRBV14|-|TRBJ1-5
CASSHRFYSNQPQHF
TGTGCCAGCAGCCACCGGTTCTATAGCAATCAGCCCCAGCATTTT
>TRBD2|TRBV7-3|few|TRBJ2-2
CASSPDEREAFGELFF
TGTGCCAGCTCCCCCGACGAGCGGGAGGCATTCGGGGAGCTGTTTTTT
>TRBD2|TRBV4-1|-|TRBJ2-5
CASSQGYGTSGSPETQYF
TGCGCCAGCAGCCAAGGATATGGGACTAGCGGGTCCCCAGAGACCCAGTACTTC
>TRBD1|TRBV9|few|TRBJ2-7
CASSFGTGGAYEQYF
TGTGCCAGCAGCTTCGGGACAGGGGGCGCTTACGAGCAGTACTTC
>TRBD2|TRBV7-3|once|TRBJ2-1
CASSHYGPGLVGHEQFF
TGTGCCAGCAGCCATTATGGGCCGGGACTAGTTGGTCATGAGCAGTTCTTC
>TRBD1|TRBV6-1|-|TRBJ1-3
CASSEAGQGWNTIYF
TGTGCCAGCAGTGAAGCCGGACAGGGGTGGAACACCATATATTTT
>TRBD1|TRBV30|-|TRBJ2-7
CAWSAGQALYEQYF
TGTGCCTGGAGTGCCGGACAGGCTCTCTACGAGCAGTACTTC
>-|TRBV29-1|-|TRBJ2-1
CSVRLSYNEQFF
TGCAGCGTGAGACTCTCCTACAATGAGCAGTTCTTC
>-|TRBV30|-|TRBJ2-3
CAANFGDTQYF
TGTGCCGCAAATTTCGGGGATACGCAGTATTTT
>TRBD2|TRBV2|-|TRBJ2-7
CASEGLAGSGEQYF
TGTGCCAGCGAGGGACTAGCGGGATCCGGAGAGCAGTACTTC
>TRBD2|TRBV9|-|TRBJ2-7
CASSSGTSGSISYEQYF
TGTGCCAGCAGCTCCGGGACTAGCGGGAGTATATCCTACGAGCAGTACTTC
>TRBD1|TRBV14|once|TRBJ1-2
CASSHGQGGSYGYTF
TGTGCCAGCAGCCACGGACAGGGGGGGTCCTATGGCTACACCTTC
>TRBD2|TRBV7-8|-|TRBJ2-3
CASSLGGGYSSSDTQYF
TGTGCCAGCAGCTTAGGGGGAGGGTACTCTTCATCAGATACGCAGTATTTT
>TRBD1|TRBV28|-|TRBJ1-2
CARLLQGLCGYTF
TGTGCCAGACTCCTACAGGGGCTGTGTGGCTACACCTTC
>TRBD1|TRBV6-5|-|TRBJ2-3
CASSSQGASTDTQYF
TGTGCCAGCAGTTCACAGGGGGCCAGCACAGATACGCAGTATTTT
>TRBD2|TRBV29-1|-|TRBJ2-5
CSVDSGIQETQYF
TGCAGCGTTGACAGCGGGATCCAAGAGACCCAGTACTTC
>-|TRBV4-1|-|TRBJ1-4
CASSQEQALNEKLFF
TGCGCCAGCAGCCAAGAACAGGCGCTTAATGAAAAACTGTTTTTT
>-|TRBV7-9|-|TRBJ2-7
CASSLERYEQYF
TGTGCCAGCAGCTTAGAGCGGTACGAGCAGTACTTC
>TRBD2|TRBV30|-|TRBJ2-3
CAWGTSGVSTDTQYF
TGTGCCTGGGGCACTAGCGGGGTGAGCACAGATACGCAGTATTTT
>-|TRBV5-1|-|TRBJ2-7
CASSLTPDAYEQYF
TGCGCCAGCAGCTTGACTCCTGATGCCTACGAGCAGTACTTC
>-|TRBV5-1|-|TRBJ1-1
CASSLGRRGNTEAFF
TGCGCCAGCAGCTTGGGGAGACGGGGGAACACTGAAGCTTTCTTT
>-|TRBV7-9|-|TRBJ2-3
CASSLEGLAADTQYF
TGTGCCAGCAGCTTAGAGGGACTTGCCGCAGATACGCAGTATTTT
>TRBD1|TRBV4-1|-|TRBJ2-7
CASSQFPRRGQGPYEQYF
TGCGCCAGCAGCCAATTCCCGAGGAGGGGACAGGGCCCCTACGAGCAGTACTTC
>-|TRBV7-9|few|TRBJ1-1
CASSSLSSGTNTEAFF
TGTGCCAGCAGCTCATTATCCTCGGGAACTAACACTGAAGCTTTCTTT
>TRBD2|TRBV18|-|TRBJ2-3
CASSPGLDTDTQYF
TGTGCCAGCTCACCAGGACTAGACACAGATACGCAGTATTTT
>-|TRBV5-1|-|TRBJ2-5
CASSPHGRQGLSGETQYF
TGCGCCAGCAGCCCCCACGGCAGGCAGGGTTTATCGGGAGAGACCCAGTACTTC
>-|TRBV7-9|few|TRBJ1-3
CASRAPLARYF
TGTGCCAGCCGAGCCCCACTCGCGAGATATTTT
>-|TRBV10-3|-|TRBJ2-7
CAISGAGATEQYF
TGTGCCATCAGTGGGGCAGGGGCAACCGAGCAGTACTTC
>TRBD1|TRBV12-5|-|TRBJ2-3
CASGPLRGPTGTQYF
TGTGCTAGTGGGCCGCTTAGGGGGCCCACGGGTACGCAGTATTTT
>-|TRBV7-8|-|TRBJ2-3
CASSLFAPTDTQYF
TGTGCCAGCAGCTTATTTGCGCCCACAGATACGCAGTATTTT